Below, 6 T cell receptor beta chains from the same sample are listed, as sequenced in a study of T cells after yellow fever vaccination. Using its own MiXCR run on the 5' RACE reads, TCRdb lists one record per CDR3 protein. This sample has a few hundred thousand distinct CDR3 sequences; around 4.4% occur once, and the top ten carry 15% to 20%. The sample in question was PBMCs, obtained 15 days after the yellow fever booster vaccination. These receptors were collected from a man aged 18-30 years who received the YFV17D yellow fever vaccine.

This clonotype was counted ten times or more. The chain employs TRBV7-9 and TRBJ2-3; possible D gene TRBD1, 5 bases. This CDR3 has 14 amino acids. CDR1 and CDR2 (germline): SEHNR, FQNEAQ (reference sequence). V dropped 5 bases and J dropped 3 bases, with 12 bases sitting between them. CDR3 in DNA: TGTGCCAGCAGCCCGTGGGGCTTAACAGATACGCAGTATTTT. Amino acid sequence: CASSPWGLTDTQYF.

This chain's CDR3 is CASSPPVGRQETQYF. CDR3 DNA sequence: TGTGCCAGCAGCCCTCCGGTGGGTAGACAAGAGACCCAGTACTTC. This chain links TRBV5-5 with TRBJ2-5, with D hard to call. Germline loops: CDR1 SGHKS, CDR2 YYEKEE (reference sequence). Between the trimmed V and J ends, which lost 4 bases and 2 bases, there was a span of 15 bases. The CDR3 loop spans 15 amino acids.

This clonotype has a count of ten or more. CDR3 bases: TGTGCCAGCAGTTATACAGGAAATGAGCAGTTCTTC. It translates to CASSYTGNEQFF. The V call is TRBV6-5, the J call TRBJ2-1, with D possibly TRBD1 on 5 matching bases. Between the trimmed V and J ends, which lost 3 bases and 7 bases, there was a span of 7 bases. Looked up from germline, CDR1 is MNHEY and CDR2 is SVGAGI. The CDR3 has 12 residues.

This clonotype was counted ten times or more. The rearrangement joins TRBV4-1 to TRBJ2-5, with D possibly called TRBD1 or TRBD2 (5 bases each). V was clipped by 0 bases and J by 5 bases, with 31 bases between them. Germline values: CDR1 MGHRA, CDR2 YSYEKL. The CDR3 spans 21 residues. CDR3 sequence: CASSQDPTARHTGIGTETQYF. DNA for the CDR3: TGCGCCAGCAGCCAAGACCCCACTGCCCGACATACCGGGATTGGGACCGAGACCCAGTACTTC.

There are many counts of this clonotype. The chain links TRBV5-1 to TRBJ2-2, with D unresolved. The germline V gene has CDR1 SGHRS and CDR2 YFSETQ. The CDR3 has 13 amino acids. The V gene lost 5 bases and the J gene lost 5 bases, with 10 bases spanning the gap. The CDR3 loop reads CASRPIGTGELFF. As DNA, the CDR3 is TGCGCCAGCAGGCCTATAGGGACCGGGGAGCTGTTTTTT.

V gene TRBV29-1 combines with J gene TRBJ1-4, with D possibly TRBD1 on 6 matching bases. The CDR3 has 14 amino acids. Germline values: CDR1 SQVTM, CDR2 ANQGSEA. V lost 6 bases and J 3 bases, leaving 14 bases between the germline ends. The CDR3 protein is CSVTVGTPNEKLFF. As DNA, the CDR3 is TGCAGCGTCACGGTCGGGACACCTAATGAAAAACTGTTTTTT.